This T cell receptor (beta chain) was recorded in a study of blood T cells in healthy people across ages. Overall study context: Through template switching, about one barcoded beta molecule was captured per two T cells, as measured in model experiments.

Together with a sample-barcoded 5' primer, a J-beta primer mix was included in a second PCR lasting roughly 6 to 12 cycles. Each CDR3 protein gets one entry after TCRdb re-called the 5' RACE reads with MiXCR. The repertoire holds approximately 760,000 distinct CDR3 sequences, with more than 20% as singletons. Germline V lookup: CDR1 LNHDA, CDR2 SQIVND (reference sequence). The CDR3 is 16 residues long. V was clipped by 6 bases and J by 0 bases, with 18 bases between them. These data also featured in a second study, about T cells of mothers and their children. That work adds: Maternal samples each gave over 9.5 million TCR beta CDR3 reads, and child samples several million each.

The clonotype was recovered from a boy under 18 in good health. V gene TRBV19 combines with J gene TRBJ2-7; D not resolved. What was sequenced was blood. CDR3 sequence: CASREAGDFSSYEQYF. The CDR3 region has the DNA TGTGCCAGTAGAGAGGCAGGAGATTTCAGCTCCTACGAGCAGTACTTC.